This T cell receptor (beta chain) was sequenced during a study of siplizumab effects on memory and regulatory T cells. Findings and caveats of the study: Siplizumab produced a significant reduction in alloreactive sequences that were traceable to unstimulated CD4+ memory cells.

Germline values: CDR1 ENHRY, CDR2 SYGVKD. There are 13 residues in the CDR3. The V segment lost 6 bases and the J segment 0 bases; nucleotides outside the gene matches: 2. Some clones are missing from TCRdb's copy, which holds only in-frame ones; the method was immunoSEQ multiplex PCR. The sample carries 95,000 to 110,000 clones, roughly 92% recorded once. Of note for this clone: Its matching antigen is unknown.

This TCR was sampled from a human donor in good health. Material: Tregs sorted from blood. V is TRBV10-3 and J is TRBJ2-7, with TRBD1 identical over 7 bases. CDR3 sequence (DNA): TGTGCCATCAGCCGGGACAGCTCCTACGAGCAGTACTTC. Its translation: CAISRDSSYEQYF.